This TCR beta chain was sequenced for a study of T cell responses to AZD1222 COVID-19 vaccine. A note on this clone: Its specificity is not known.

V lost 7 bases and J lost 0, with 16 bases in between. CDR1 MDHEN and CDR2 SYDVKM come from the germline V gene. The CDR3 is 15 residues long. Study outcomes and limitations: No repertoire was sampled before or during the peak T cell response, only after it.

Measured with immunoSEQ multiplex PCR; TCRdb has only the in-frame clones, and not every one. The repertoire holds about 100,000 clones, with 80% to 90% as singletons. The sequence derives from an adult in good health. The rearrangement links TRBV28 to TRBJ2-7; D is possibly TRBD1 or TRBD2 (6 bases each). The material sequenced was peripheral blood, taken on day 0 of AZD1222 vaccination. CDR3 protein: CASNPGASGSYEQYF. The CDR3 DNA reads as TGTGCCAGCAACCCGGGGGCTTCTGGCTCCTACGAGCAGTACTTC.